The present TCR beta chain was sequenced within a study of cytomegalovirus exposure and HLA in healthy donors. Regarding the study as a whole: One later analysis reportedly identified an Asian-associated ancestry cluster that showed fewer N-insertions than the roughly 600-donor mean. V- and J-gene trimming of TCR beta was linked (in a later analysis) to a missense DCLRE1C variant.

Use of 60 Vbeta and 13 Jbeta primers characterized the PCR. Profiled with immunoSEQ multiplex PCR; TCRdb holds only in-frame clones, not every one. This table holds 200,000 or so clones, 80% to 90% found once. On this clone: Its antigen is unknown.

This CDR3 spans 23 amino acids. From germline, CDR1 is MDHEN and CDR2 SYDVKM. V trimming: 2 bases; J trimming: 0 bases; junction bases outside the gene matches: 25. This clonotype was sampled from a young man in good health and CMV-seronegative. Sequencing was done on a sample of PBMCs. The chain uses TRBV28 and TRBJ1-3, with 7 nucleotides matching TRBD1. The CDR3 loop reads CASSLGVGQQLILRFLSGNTIYF. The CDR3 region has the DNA TGTGCCAGCAGTTTAGGGGTGGGACAGCAACTTATACTTCGCTTCCTCTCTGGAAACACCATATATTTT.